These T cell receptor beta chains were read from a single sample in a study of identical twins. TCRdb re-analysed the 5' RACE reads in MiXCR, keeping a single row per CDR3 protein. The sample lists about 240,000 distinct CDR3 sequences, over 9.5% seen once, with about 9.1% in the top ten. The sample comprised memory T cells sorted from blood. These TCRs come from a man aged 50 to 59 in good health. Both conserved end residues are part of each CDR3. D genes are given only for firm matches. Size values are once, few and many counts, or a class for expanded clones, and some rows have none.

15 | TRBJ1-1 | TRBV5-1 | many | . | CASSASVRGNTEAFF | TGCGCCAGCAGCGCCTCGGTGCGGGGGAACACTGAAGCTTTCTTT
12 | TRBJ2-7 | TRBV18 | . | . | CASSPDSLEQYF | TGTGCCAGCTCACCGGACTCGTTAGAGCAGTACTTC
14 | TRBJ1-6 | TRBV5-4 | few | . | CASSLDRNPGSLHF | TGTGCCAGCAGCTTGGACAGGAACCCGGGGTCCCTCCACTTT
17 | TRBJ1-5 | TRBV4-3 | once | . | CASSPRAAGVSHQPQHF | TGCGCCAGCAGCCCAAGGGCGGCAGGGGTATCGCATCAGCCCCAGCATTTT
15 | TRBJ2-7 | TRBV4-3 | few | TRBD1 | CASRYMTGGAHEQYF | TGCGCCAGCAGATACATGACAGGGGGCGCGCACGAGCAGTACTTC
16 | TRBJ2-1 | TRBV24-1 | . | . | CATSDSAGKSYNEQFF | TGTGCCACCAGTGATTCGGCAGGGAAGTCCTACAATGAGCAGTTCTTC
18 | TRBJ2-5 | TRBV5-4 | few | TRBD2 | CASSMLGLAGRSGETQYF | TGTGCCAGCAGTATGCTGGGACTAGCGGGGAGAAGCGGGGAGACCCAGTACTTC
21 | TRBJ2-6 | TRBV7-3 | few | TRBD1 | CASSLRGLTGQGVSGANVLTF | TGTGCCAGCAGCCTAAGGGGTCTAACGGGACAGGGAGTCTCTGGGGCCAACGTCCTGACTTTC
14 | TRBJ2-5 | TRBV20-1 | many | TRBD1 | CSAKLDRIQETQYF | TGCAGTGCTAAACTGGACAGGATCCAAGAGACCCAGTACTTC
15 | TRBJ2-7 | TRBV18 | few | TRBD1 | CASSPRTGQGYEQYF | TGTGCCAGCTCACCCCGGACGGGACAGGGCTACGAGCAGTACTTC